These 5 T cell receptor beta chains were sequenced from one sample in a study of T cells in Graves' hyperthyroidism and ophthalmopathy. TCR beta CDR3 regions were amplified from RNA transcripts. First-round RT-PCR with HTBI primers amplified the TCR CDR3 region. TCRdb processed the multiplex PCR reads anew with MiXCR; each CDR3 protein has one entry. This table has a few hundred thousand distinct CDR3 sequences, about 20% appearing once. The source material was blood. Receptors originate from a young woman with Graves' hyperthyroidism.

This clonotype was seen repeatedly, ten times or more. The chain combines TRBV5-6 with TRBJ2-7; D perhaps matches TRBD1 (8 bases). CDR1 is SGHDT and CDR2 is YYEEEE in the germline V gene. V lost 5 bases to trimming and J lost 2 bases, with 11 bases between them. CDR3 size: 13 residues. CDR3 amino acids: CASRTGGAYEQYF. Written as DNA, the CDR3 is TGTGCCAGCAGAACAGGGGGGGCCTACGAGCAGTACTTC.

This clonotype has ten or more counts. The chain employs TRBV28 and TRBJ1-1; 7 bases map to TRBD1. The V segment lost 2 bases and the J segment 6 bases; nucleotides outside the gene matches: 6. The CDR3 sequence is 14 residues long. CDR1 MDHEN and CDR2 SYDVKM come from the germline V gene. The CDR3 sequence is CASSLEQGRPEAFF. The CDR3 nucleotides read TGTGCCAGCAGTTTAGAACAGGGGAGACCTGAAGCTTTCTTT.

Ten or more counts support this clonotype. The chain couples TRBV11-2 to TRBJ2-7, with D perhaps being TRBD1 or TRBD2 (5 bases each). V lost 8 bases, J lost 2 bases, and 10 bases lay in between. From germline, CDR1 is SGHAT and CDR2 FQNNGV. The CDR3 has 12 residues. Here the CDR3 reads CASRGTTYEQYF. The CDR3 region has the DNA TGTGCCAGCCGGGGCACCACCTACGAGCAGTACTTC.

This clonotype appeared a few times. The chain has TRBV19 and TRBJ1-1; 9 bases match TRBD1. Germline CDR1 is LNHDA and CDR2 is SQIVND (reference sequence). J gave up 2 bases and V 3 bases, and 4 bases lay outside the gene matches. CDR3 size: 15 residues. CDR3 amino acids: CASSIRTGVNTEAFF. In nucleotides, the CDR3 is TGTGCCAGTAGTATCCGGACAGGGGTAAACACTGAAGCTTTCTTT.

Many counts were recorded for this clonotype. This chain connects TRBV2 to TRBJ1-2; D is ambiguous. The CDR3 consists of 14 residues. Germline V gene lookup returns CDR1 SNHLY and CDR2 FYNNEI. V was clipped by 6 bases and J by 4 bases, with 15 bases between them. CDR3 region: CASRLLTSTYGYTF. The CDR3 DNA reads as TGTGCCAGCAGACTTCTCACTTCAACCTATGGCTACACCTTC.